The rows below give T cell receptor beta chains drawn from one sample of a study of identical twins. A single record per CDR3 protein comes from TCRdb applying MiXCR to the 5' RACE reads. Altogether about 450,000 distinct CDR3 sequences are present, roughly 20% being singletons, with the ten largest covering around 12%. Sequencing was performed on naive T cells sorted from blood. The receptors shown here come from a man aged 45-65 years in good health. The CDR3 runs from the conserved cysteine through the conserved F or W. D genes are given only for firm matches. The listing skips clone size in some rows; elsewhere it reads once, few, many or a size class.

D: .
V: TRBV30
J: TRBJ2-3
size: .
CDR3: CAWDRSRVDTQYF
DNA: TGTGCCTGGGACAGGTCTCGGGTGGATACGCAGTATTTT

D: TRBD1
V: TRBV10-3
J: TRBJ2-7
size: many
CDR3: CAISVDRFIGQYF
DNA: TGTGCCATCAGTGTGGACAGGTTCATTGGGCAGTACTTC

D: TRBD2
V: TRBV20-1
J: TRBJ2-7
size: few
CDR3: CSAIPTSGYYEQYF
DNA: TGCAGTGCTATACCGACTAGCGGATACTACGAGCAGTACTTC

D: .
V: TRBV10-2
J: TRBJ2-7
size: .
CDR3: CASSRTDVYEQYF
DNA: TGCGCCAGCAGTAGGACAGACGTCTACGAGCAGTACTTC

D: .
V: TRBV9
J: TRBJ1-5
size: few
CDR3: CASSGGAYGVPQHF
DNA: TGTGCCAGCAGCGGTGGGGCCTATGGGGTGCCCCAGCATTTT

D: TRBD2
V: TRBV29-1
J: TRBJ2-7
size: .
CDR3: CSVEGTSDGSYEQYF
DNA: TGCAGCGTTGAAGGGACTAGCGACGGGAGTTACGAGCAGTACTTC

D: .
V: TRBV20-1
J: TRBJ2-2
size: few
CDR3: CSARGGLRYTLESTRDTGELFF
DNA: TGCAGTGCTAGAGGAGGTCTTCGTTATACGCTTGAATCAACTAGAGACACCGGGGAGCTGTTTTTT

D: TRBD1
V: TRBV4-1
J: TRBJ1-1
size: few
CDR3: CASRHSAMGQTNTEAFF
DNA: TGCGCCAGCAGACATAGTGCGATGGGACAGACCAACACTGAAGCTTTCTTT

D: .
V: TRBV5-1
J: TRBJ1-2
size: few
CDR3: CASSLADSRGYGYTF
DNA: TGCGCCAGCAGCTTGGCCGACAGTCGAGGCTATGGCTACACCTTC

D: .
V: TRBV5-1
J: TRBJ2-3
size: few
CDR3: CASGDGQTDTQYF
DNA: TGCGCCAGCGGGGACGGCCAGACAGATACGCAGTATTTT

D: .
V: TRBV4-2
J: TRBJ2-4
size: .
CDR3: CASSWGWRQNIQYF
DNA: TGTGCCAGCAGCTGGGGTTGGCGACAAAACATTCAGTACTTC

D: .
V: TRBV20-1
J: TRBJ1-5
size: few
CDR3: CSALGQNQPQHF
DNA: TGCAGTGCTCTTGGCCAAAATCAGCCCCAGCATTTT

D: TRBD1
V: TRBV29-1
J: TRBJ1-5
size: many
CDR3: CSTGQGRNQPQHF
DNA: TGCAGCACGGGACAGGGGCGAAATCAGCCCCAGCATTTT

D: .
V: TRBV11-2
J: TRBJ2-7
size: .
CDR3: CASSLVFRGSYEQYF
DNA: TGTGCCAGCAGCTTAGTATTCCGGGGGTCCTACGAGCAGTACTTC

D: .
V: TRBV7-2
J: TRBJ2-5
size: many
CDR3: CASSLRTGRETQYF
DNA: TGTGCCAGCAGCCTCCGGACGGGGAGGGAGACCCAGTACTTC

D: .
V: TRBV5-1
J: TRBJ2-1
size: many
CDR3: CASSLDPTYNEQFF
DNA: TGCGCCAGCAGCTTGGATCCCACCTACAATGAGCAGTTCTTC

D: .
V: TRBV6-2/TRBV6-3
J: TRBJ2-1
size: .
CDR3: CASSYSDVSSYNEQFF
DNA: TGTGCCAGCAGTTACTCGGACGTTAGCTCCTACAATGAGCAGTTCTTC

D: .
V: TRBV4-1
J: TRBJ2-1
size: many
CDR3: CASSQAQGLYNEQFF
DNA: TGCGCCAGCAGCCAAGCGCAGGGGTTATACAATGAGCAGTTCTTC

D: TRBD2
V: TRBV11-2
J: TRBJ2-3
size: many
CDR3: CASSRRTSGVYFRTDTQYF
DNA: TGTGCCAGCAGCCGTAGGACTAGCGGGGTTTATTTCCGCACAGATACGCAGTATTTT

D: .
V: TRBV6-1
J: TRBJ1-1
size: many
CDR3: CASSEGGGYGAFF
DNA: TGTGCCAGCAGTGAAGGGGGAGGGTACGGAGCTTTCTTT

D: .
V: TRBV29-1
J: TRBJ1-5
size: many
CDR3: CSVIQNSNQPQHF
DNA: TGCAGCGTTATTCAAAATAGCAATCAGCCCCAGCATTTT

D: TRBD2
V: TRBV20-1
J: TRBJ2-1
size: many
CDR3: CSATPRAGGRGTEQFF
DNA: TGCAGTGCTACTCCCCGAGCGGGAGGGCGGGGGACTGAGCAGTTCTTC

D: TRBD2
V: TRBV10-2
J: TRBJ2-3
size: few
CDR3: CASSDSGGITDTQYF
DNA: TGCGCCAGCAGTGATAGCGGGGGTATCACAGATACGCAGTATTTT

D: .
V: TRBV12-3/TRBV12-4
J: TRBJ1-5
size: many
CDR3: CASKGSNQPQHF
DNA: TGTGCCAGCAAAGGGAGCAATCAGCCCCAGCATTTT

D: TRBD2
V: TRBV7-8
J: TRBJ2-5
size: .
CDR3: CASSFPRGGLARSQETQYF
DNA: TGTGCCAGCAGCTTCCCCCGGGGGGGCCTAGCGAGGAGTCAAGAGACCCAGTACTTC

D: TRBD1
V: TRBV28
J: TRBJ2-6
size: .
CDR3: CASSPPGQGLLSSGANVLTF
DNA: TGTGCCAGCAGCCCCCCGGGACAGGGCTTGTTGAGCTCTGGGGCCAACGTCCTGACTTTC

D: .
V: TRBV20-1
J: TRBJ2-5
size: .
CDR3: CSARVRVLQETQYF
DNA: TGCAGTGCTAGAGTCAGGGTCCTCCAAGAGACCCAGTACTTC

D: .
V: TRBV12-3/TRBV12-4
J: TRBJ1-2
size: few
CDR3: CASSLAGGRGGYTF
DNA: TGTGCCAGCAGTTTAGCCGGGGGGCGTGGAGGCTACACCTTC

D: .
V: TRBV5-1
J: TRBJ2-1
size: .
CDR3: CASSSDISYNEQFF
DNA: TGCGCCAGCAGCTCCGACATATCCTACAATGAGCAGTTCTTC